A selection of T cell receptor beta chains follows, all from one sample in a study of blood T cell repertoires in COVID-19. Generated by immunoSEQ multiplex PCR, the TCRdb table keeps only in-frame clones and is missing some. The sample consists of about 280,000 clones, about nine tenths of them appearing once. Sequenced: peripheral blood. Receptors originate from a woman aged 25-40 years with COVID-19, enrolled during active disease. The CDR3 runs from the conserved cysteine through the conserved F or W. The D gene is left open where the match is weak. Clone size is given for some rows only: seen once, a few or many times, or a class if the clone is expanded.

V,J,size,D,CDR3,DNA
TRBV6-5,TRBJ1-3,once,TRBD1,CASSLGTGSGNTIYF,TGTGCCAGCAGTTTAGGGACAGGGAGTGGAAACACCATATATTTT
TRBV27,TRBJ1-2,.,.,CASSFATYYGYTF,TGTGCCAGCAGTTTCGCGACTTACTATGGCTACACCTTC
TRBV5-1,TRBJ2-1,.,.,CASSLDQVEQFF,TGCGCCAGCAGCTTGGACCAGGTCGAGCAGTTCTTC
TRBV3-1/TRBV3-2,TRBJ1-1,.,TRBD1,CASSQGWTGGTEAFF,TGTGCCAGCAGCCAAGGATGGACAGGGGGCACTGAAGCTTTCTTT
TRBV28,TRBJ1-1,.,TRBD1,CASSLLTQGATTEAFF,TGTGCCAGCAGTCTCCTAACACAGGGGGCGACCACTGAAGCTTTCTTT
TRBV7-2,TRBJ2-5,.,TRBD1,CASSLRDRSETQYF,TGTGCCAGCAGCTTACGGGACAGATCAGAGACCCAGTACTTC
TRBV15,TRBJ2-1,few,.,CATSPPYDEQFF,TGTGCCACCAGCCCGCCCTACGATGAGCAGTTCTTC
TRBV27,TRBJ1-4,.,.,CASTWGGGEKLFF,TGTGCCAGCACCTGGGGAGGCGGGGAAAAACTGTTTTTT
TRBV29-1,TRBJ2-1,.,.,CSVCYVGPRSYNEQFF,TGCAGCGTTTGTTACGTGGGGCCGAGGTCCTACAATGAGCAGTTCTTC
TRBV5-1,TRBJ2-2,.,TRBD1,CASSLDRAANTGELFF,TGCGCCAGCAGCTTAGACAGGGCTGCGAACACCGGGGAGCTGTTTTTT
TRBV4-3,TRBJ1-6,.,.,CASSQGPRSPLHF,TGCGCCAGCAGCCAAGGTCCCAGATCACCCCTCCACTTT
TRBV27,TRBJ1-2,.,TRBD1,CASSLSPTGGYGYTF,TGTGCCAGCAGTTTATCCCCGACAGGGGGCTATGGCTACACCTTC
TRBV10-3,TRBJ2-3,.,.,CAITGSDRDTQYF,TGTGCCATCACAGGCTCCGATAGGGATACGCAGTATTTT
TRBV27,TRBJ2-7,.,TRBD2,CASSPRGTSGSYEQYF,TGTGCCAGCAGTCCACGGGGGACTAGCGGCTCCTACGAGCAGTACTTC
TRBV19,TRBJ1-1,few,.,CASQDSLNTEAFF,TGTGCCAGTCAAGACAGTTTGAACACTGAAGCTTTCTTT
TRBV12-3/TRBV12-4,TRBJ1-1,.,.,CASRRQVSEAFF,TGTGCCAGCAGACGACAGGTCTCTGAAGCTTTCTTT
TRBV20-1,TRBJ1-5,few,.,CSASVGGRSQPQHF,TGCAGTGCTAGTGTCGGGGGGCGAAGTCAGCCCCAGCATTTT
TRBV6-2/TRBV6-3,TRBJ2-3,.,TRBD2,CASSYPRLADSSTDTQYF,TGTGCCAGCAGTTACCCGAGACTAGCGGATTCTAGCACAGATACGCAGTATTTT
TRBV28,TRBJ2-3,.,TRBD2,CASSSSGPTDTQYF,TGTGCCAGCAGTTCTAGCGGGCCCACAGATACGCAGTATTTT
TRBV24-1,TRBJ2-5,.,.,CATSDLRAPETQYF,TGTGCCACCAGTGATTTACGAGCCCCGGAGACCCAGTACTTC
TRBV2,TRBJ2-7,.,TRBD1,CASNLQGAAYEQYF,TGTGCCAGCAACCTTCAGGGGGCCGCCTACGAGCAGTACTTC
TRBV30,TRBJ2-7,.,.,CAWSVQRTSREQYF,TGTGCCTGGAGTGTACAGAGGACTTCCCGAGAGCAGTACTTC
TRBV19,TRBJ1-5,.,.,CASCDGVGVQPQHF,TGTGCCAGTTGTGACGGAGTTGGCGTTCAGCCCCAGCATTTT
TRBV5-4,TRBJ2-7,.,TRBD2,CASSLVASGINEQYF,TGTGCCAGCAGCTTGGTGGCTAGCGGGATAAACGAGCAGTACTTC
TRBV6-6,TRBJ2-1,few,TRBD2,CASSYGGRPGNEQFF,TGTGCCAGCAGTTACGGCGGGAGGCCGGGGAATGAGCAGTTCTTC
TRBV9,TRBJ2-7,.,TRBD1,CASSVAPGQGEYEQYF,TGTGCCAGCAGCGTAGCACCGGGACAGGGAGAATACGAGCAGTACTTC
TRBV6-1,TRBJ2-2,.,TRBD2,CASSEAYWAGGSEELFF,TGTGCCAGCAGTGAAGCTTATTGGGCGGGAGGATCTGAGGAGCTGTTTTTT
TRBV28,TRBJ1-1,.,.,CASSTIDRNTEAFF,TGTGCCAGCAGTACCATTGACAGAAACACTGAAGCTTTCTTT
TRBV6-5,TRBJ1-1,.,.,CASRRADEAFF,TGTGCCAGCAGGAGGGCAGATGAAGCTTTCTTT
TRBV4-1,TRBJ1-5,.,TRBD1,CASSQESRGIFQPQHF,TGCGCCAGCAGCCAAGAGAGCAGGGGGATCTTTCAGCCCCAGCATTTT
TRBV11-2,TRBJ1-4,.,TRBD1,CASSLRGQPTNEKLFF,TGTGCCAGCAGCTTGAGGGGGCAGCCAACTAATGAAAAACTGTTTTTT
TRBV20-1,TRBJ2-7,.,TRBD2,CSASEGRASGRAYEQYF,TGCAGTGCCAGTGAGGGGCGGGCTAGCGGGAGGGCCTACGAGCAGTACTTC
TRBV7-6,TRBJ1-1,.,TRBD1,CASSSWTGANEAFF,TGTGCCAGCAGCTCCTGGACAGGGGCGAATGAAGCTTTCTTT
TRBV28,TRBJ2-2,.,.,CASSWAVNTGELFF,TGTGCCAGCAGTTGGGCAGTGAACACCGGGGAGCTGTTTTTT
TRBV25-1,TRBJ2-7,.,TRBD1,CASSVGTGTYEQYF,TGTGCCAGCAGTGTTGGGACAGGGACCTACGAGCAGTACTTC
TRBV5-4,TRBJ2-2,.,TRBD2,CASSLGPRGGRDTGELFF,TGTGCCAGCAGCTTGGGTCCTCGTGGCGGGAGAGACACCGGGGAGCTGTTTTTT
TRBV6-5,TRBJ1-1,.,.,CASSYGGREAFF,TGTGCCAGCAGTTACGGGGGGAGGGAGGCTTTCTTT
TRBV6-5,TRBJ1-6,.,TRBD1,CASRRGQSYNSPLHF,TGTGCCAGCAGGAGGGGACAGTCTTATAATTCACCCCTCCACTTT
TRBV7-8,TRBJ2-6,.,.,CASSPIRGGSSGANVLTF,TGTGCCAGCAGCCCTATTAGGGGGGGAAGCTCTGGGGCCAACGTCCTGACTTTC
TRBV6-6,TRBJ1-4,.,TRBD1,CASSYSKGTENEKLFF,TGTGCCAGCAGTTACTCGAAGGGGACAGAGAATGAAAAACTGTTTTTT
TRBV12-3/TRBV12-4,TRBJ1-6,.,.,CASSLGLGPVDF,TGTGCCAGCAGTTTAGGGTTGGGGCCAGTAGACTTT
TRBV4-3,TRBJ1-2,once,TRBD1,CASSQGDRLYGYTF,TGCGCCAGCAGCCAAGGGGACAGGCTCTATGGCTACACCTTC
TRBV7-9,TRBJ1-6,.,.,CASSFSDSNSPLHF,TGTGCCAGCAGCTTTTCGGACAGTAATTCACCCCTCCACTTT
TRBV9,TRBJ2-7,.,.,CASSVTGSEQYF,TGTGCCAGCAGCGTTACAGGTAGCGAGCAGTACTTC
TRBV7-8,TRBJ2-7,.,.,CASRKGQALQVLYEQYF,TGTGCCAGCAGAAAGGGGCAGGCCCTACAGGTACTCTACGAGCAGTACTTC